A single sample gave rise to the 5 T cell receptor beta chains below, sequenced in a study of OX40 agonist ivuxolimab in advanced cancers. The protocol used for the library was the immunoSEQ multiplex PCR assay. TCRdb limited this immuneACCESS table to in-frame rearrangements with V and J called. A share of clones is missing; checked studies link under half to unresolved V genes, and the rest is unexplained. The table for this sample lists under 25,000 clones; 70% to 90% of them were counted only once. The biggest ten clones account for 40% to 55% of the sample. The sequences come from CD4+ or CD8+ T cells sorted from blood, collected in a trial of the OX40 agonist ivuxolimab. The origin of the receptors is an adult with an advanced solid tumor such as melanoma, head and neck, liver or kidney cancer.

This sequence joins TRBV21-1 and TRBJ2-3; TRBD2 was called by the table and not checked on the DNA. TRBV21-1 counts as a pseudogene. This CDR3 contains 16 residues. CDR3 region: CASSVPSGSSADTQYF. CDR3 in DNA: TGTGCCAGCAGCGTTCCTAGCGGGAGTAGCGCAGATACGCAGTATTTT.

The chain carries TRBV5-1 and TRBJ1-6; 12 positions agree with TRBD1. This CDR3 comprises 19 residues. From germline, CDR1 is SGHRS and CDR2 YFSETQ. Trimming took 5 bases from V and 0 from J; bases not matched to a gene: 9. The CDR3 DNA reads TGCGCCAGCAGAGCCCCGGGACAGGGGGCGGACTCCTATAATTCACCCCTCCACTTT. Translated: CASRAPGQGADSYNSPLHF.

This clone is categorized as medium-sized. The chain combines TRBV6-4 with TRBJ2-2, with D tentatively TRBD2 (5 bases). V was clipped by 10 bases and J by 6 bases, with 9 bases between them. CDR1 is MRHNA, CDR2 SNTAGT, per germline. The CDR3 has 11 amino acids. The CDR3 DNA is TGTGCCACACGGGATTCCGGGGAGCTGTTTTTT. Residues: CATRDSGELFF.

J is TRBJ2-3 and V is TRBV6-4; 8 bases line up with TRBD1. Germline lookup yields CDR1 MRHNA and CDR2 SNTAGT. The CDR3 spans 15 residues. V lost 0 bases to trimming and J lost 8 bases; unmatched junction nucleotides: 7. The CDR3 DNA sequence: TGTGCCAGCAGTGACTCGGGGACAGGCTGGAGTACGCAGTATTTT. This gives the protein CASSDSGTGWSTQYF.

The rearrangement joins TRBV19 to TRBJ2-1; TRBD1 is a possible D gene (5 bases). The V end was cut by 10 bases, the J end by 0 bases, with 13 bases between. The CDR3 sequence is 14 residues long. The germline V gene encodes CDR1 LNHDA and CDR2 SQIVND (reference sequence). The CDR3 here is CATSQGSSYNEQFF. Written as DNA, the CDR3 is TGTGCCACATCCCAGGGATCCTCCTACAATGAGCAGTTCTTC.